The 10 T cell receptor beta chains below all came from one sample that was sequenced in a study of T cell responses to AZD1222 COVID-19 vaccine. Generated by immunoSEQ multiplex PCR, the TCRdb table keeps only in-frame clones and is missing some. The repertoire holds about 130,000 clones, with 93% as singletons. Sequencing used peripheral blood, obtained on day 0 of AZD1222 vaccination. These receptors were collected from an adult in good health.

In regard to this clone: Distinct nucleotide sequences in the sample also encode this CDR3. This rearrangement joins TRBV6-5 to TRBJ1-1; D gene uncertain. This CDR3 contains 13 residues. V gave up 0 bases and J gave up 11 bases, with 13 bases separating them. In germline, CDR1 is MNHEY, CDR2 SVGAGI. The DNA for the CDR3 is TGTGCCAGCAGTTACTCTAGAGGCACCGAGGCTTTCTTT. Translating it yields CASSYSRGTEAFF.

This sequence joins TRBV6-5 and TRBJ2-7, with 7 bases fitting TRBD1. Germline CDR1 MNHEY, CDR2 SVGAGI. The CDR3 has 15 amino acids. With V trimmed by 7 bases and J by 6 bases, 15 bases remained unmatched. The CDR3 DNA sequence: TGTGCCAGCATCCCCTCGGGACAGACCTGTTTCGAGCAGTACTTC. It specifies CASIPSGQTCFEQYF.

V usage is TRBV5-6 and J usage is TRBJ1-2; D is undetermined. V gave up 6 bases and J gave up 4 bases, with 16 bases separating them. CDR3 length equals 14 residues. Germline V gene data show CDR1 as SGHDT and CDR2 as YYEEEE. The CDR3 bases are TGTGCCAGCACCATGGGTGTGGGTGTCTATGGCTACACCTTC. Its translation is CASTMGVGVYGYTF.

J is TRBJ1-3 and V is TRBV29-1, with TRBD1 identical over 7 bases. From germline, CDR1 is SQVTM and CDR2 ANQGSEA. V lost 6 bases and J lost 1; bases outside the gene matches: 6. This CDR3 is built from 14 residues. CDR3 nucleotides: TGCAGCGTGAGGAACAGGGGATCTGGAAACACCATATATTTT. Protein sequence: CSVRNRGSGNTIYF.

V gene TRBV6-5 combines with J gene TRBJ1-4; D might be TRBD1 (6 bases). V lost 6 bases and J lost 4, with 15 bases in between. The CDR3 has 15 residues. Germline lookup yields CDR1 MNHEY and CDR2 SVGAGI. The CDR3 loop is CASSPGQTLNEKLFF. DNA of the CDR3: TGTGCCAGCAGCCCCGGACAGACGCTTAATGAAAAACTGTTTTTT.

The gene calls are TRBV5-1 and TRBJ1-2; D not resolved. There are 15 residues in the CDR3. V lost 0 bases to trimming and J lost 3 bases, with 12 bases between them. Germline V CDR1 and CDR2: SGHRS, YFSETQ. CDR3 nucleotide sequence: TGCGCCAGCAGCTTGGCCGATGTCATCGACTATGGCTACACCTTC. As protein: CASSLADVIDYGYTF.

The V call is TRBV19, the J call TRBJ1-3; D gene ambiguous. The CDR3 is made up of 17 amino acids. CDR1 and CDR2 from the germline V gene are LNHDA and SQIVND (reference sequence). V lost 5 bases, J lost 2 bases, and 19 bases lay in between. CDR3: CASSLSALGFAGNTIYF. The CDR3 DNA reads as TGTGCCAGTAGTTTATCGGCCTTGGGTTTCGCTGGAAACACCATATATTTT.

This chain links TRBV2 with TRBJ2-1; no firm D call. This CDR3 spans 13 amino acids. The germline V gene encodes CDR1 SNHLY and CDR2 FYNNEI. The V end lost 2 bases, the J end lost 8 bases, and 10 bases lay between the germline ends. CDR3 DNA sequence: TGTGCCAGCAGTGAAAATTTGGGTGATGAGCAGTTCTTC. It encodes CASSENLGDEQFF.

The CDR3 here is CASSLEEAGEQYF. The CDR3 region has the DNA TGTGCCAGCAGCTTAGAAGAAGCGGGGGAGCAGTACTTC. This chain links TRBV7-9 with TRBJ2-7, with 7 bases matching TRBD2. The CDR3 covers 13 residues. Germline V CDR1 and CDR2: SEHNR, FQNEAQ (reference sequence). V was pared by 1 base and J by 7 bases, with 4 bases of the junction left unmatched.

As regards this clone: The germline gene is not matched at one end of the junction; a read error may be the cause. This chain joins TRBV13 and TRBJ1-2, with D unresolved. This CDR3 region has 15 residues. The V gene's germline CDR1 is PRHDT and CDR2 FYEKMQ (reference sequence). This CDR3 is CASSHRAPLTGNFDF. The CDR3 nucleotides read TGTGCCAGCAGCCACCGGGCCCCCTTAACCGGAAATTTCGACTTC.